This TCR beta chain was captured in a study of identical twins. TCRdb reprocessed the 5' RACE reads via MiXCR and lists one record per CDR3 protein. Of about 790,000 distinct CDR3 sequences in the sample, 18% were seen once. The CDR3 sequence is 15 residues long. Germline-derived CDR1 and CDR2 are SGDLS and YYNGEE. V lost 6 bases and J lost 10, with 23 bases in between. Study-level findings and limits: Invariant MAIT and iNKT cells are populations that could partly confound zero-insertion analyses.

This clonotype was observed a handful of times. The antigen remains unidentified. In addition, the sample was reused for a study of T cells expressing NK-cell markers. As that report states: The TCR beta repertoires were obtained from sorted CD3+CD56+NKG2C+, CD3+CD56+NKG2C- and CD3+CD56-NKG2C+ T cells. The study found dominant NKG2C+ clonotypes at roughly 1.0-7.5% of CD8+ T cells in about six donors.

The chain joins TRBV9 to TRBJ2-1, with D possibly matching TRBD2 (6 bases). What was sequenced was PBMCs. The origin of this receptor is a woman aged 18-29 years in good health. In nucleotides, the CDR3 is TGTGCCAGCAATCCCACGGGACTCGACTCAAAAGAGCAGTTCTTC. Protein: CASNPTGLDSKEQFF.